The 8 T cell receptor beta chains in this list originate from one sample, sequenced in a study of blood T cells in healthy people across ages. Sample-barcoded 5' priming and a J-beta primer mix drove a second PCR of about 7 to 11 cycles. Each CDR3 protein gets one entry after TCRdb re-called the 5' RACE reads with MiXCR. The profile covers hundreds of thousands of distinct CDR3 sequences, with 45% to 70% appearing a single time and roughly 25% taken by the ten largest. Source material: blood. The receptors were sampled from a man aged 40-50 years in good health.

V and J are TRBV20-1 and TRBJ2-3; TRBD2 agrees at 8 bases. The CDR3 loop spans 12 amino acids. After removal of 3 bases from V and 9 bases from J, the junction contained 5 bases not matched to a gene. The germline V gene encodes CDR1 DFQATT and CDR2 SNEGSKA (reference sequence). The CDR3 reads CSARTERETQYF. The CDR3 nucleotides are TGCAGTGCTAGGACTGAGCGGGAGACGCAGTATTTT.

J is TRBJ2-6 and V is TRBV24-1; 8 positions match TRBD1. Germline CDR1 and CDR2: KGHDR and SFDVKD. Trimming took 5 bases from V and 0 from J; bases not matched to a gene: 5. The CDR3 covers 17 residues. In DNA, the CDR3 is TGTGCCACCAGTGGACAGGGGTCCTTCTCTGGGGCCAACGTCCTGACTTTC. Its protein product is CATSGQGSFSGANVLTF.

The CDR3 spells CASSPQGAWRDTQYF. The CDR3 nucleotides are TGCGCCAGCAGCCCACAGGGGGCTTGGAGAGATACGCAGTATTTT. V and J are TRBV5-1 and TRBJ2-3; 9 nucleotides line up with TRBD1. The germline gives CDR1 SGHRS, CDR2 YFSETQ. The CDR3 runs 15 residues. After removal of 4 bases from V and 5 bases from J, the junction contained 8 bases not matched to a gene.

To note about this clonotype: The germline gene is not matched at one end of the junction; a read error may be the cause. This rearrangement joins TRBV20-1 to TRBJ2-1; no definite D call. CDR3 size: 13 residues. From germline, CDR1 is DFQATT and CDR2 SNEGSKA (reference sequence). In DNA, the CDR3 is TGCAGTACCCCAGAAGGCTCCTACAATAAGCAGTTCTTC. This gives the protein CSTPEGSYNKQFF.

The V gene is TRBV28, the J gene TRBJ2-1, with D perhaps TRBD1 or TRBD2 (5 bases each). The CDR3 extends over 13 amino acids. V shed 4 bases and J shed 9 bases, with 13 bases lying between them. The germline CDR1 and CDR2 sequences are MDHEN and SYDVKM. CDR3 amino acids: CASSWGWSPEQFF. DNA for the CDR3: TGTGCCAGCAGTTGGGGGTGGAGTCCTGAGCAGTTCTTC.

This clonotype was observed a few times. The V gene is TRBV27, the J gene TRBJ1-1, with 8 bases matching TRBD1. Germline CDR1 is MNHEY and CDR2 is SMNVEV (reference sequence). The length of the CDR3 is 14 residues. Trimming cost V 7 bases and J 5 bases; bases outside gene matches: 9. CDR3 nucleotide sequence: TGTGCCAGCACGACGCAGGGGGCGAGGACTGAAGCTTTCTTT. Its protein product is CASTTQGARTEAFF.

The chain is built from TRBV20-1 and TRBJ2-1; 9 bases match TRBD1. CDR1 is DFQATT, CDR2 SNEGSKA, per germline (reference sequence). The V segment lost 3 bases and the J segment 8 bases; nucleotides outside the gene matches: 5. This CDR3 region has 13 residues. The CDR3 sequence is CSASGDRVDEQFF. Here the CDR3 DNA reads TGCAGTGCTAGTGGGGACAGGGTCGATGAGCAGTTCTTC.

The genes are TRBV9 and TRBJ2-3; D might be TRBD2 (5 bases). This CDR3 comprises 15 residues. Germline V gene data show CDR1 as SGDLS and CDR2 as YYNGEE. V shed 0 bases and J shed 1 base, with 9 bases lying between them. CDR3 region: CASSVERGGTDTQYF. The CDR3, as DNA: TGTGCCAGCAGCGTAGAACGGGGTGGCACAGATACGCAGTATTTT.